The rows below give T cell receptor beta chains drawn from one sample of a study of identical twins. TCRdb passed the 5' RACE reads through MiXCR, listing each CDR3 protein once. The sample contains about 340,000 distinct CDR3 sequences, around 12% of which appear only once. Separately, the same data were catalogued under a study of yellow fever vaccine responses in identical twins.

The sequenced sample was CD8+ T cells sorted from blood. Receptors originate from a woman aged 18-30 years in good health. CDR3s include the opening cysteine and the closing phenylalanine or tryptophan. Fields, in order: V gene, J gene, D gene, clone size, CDR3 protein, CDR3 DNA. A D gene is named only where the DNA matches it firmly. Expanded clones get a size class; other rows say once, few or many, or leave the size out.

TRBV7-2	TRBJ2-7	NA	NA	CASSLAGAPMREGCEQYF	TGTGCCAGCAGCTTAGCGGGGGCCCCAATGAGGGAGGGTTGTGAGCAGTACTTC
TRBV7-8	TRBJ2-7	NA	few	CASSEDLSSYEQYF	TGTGCCAGCAGCGAGGACTTGAGCTCCTACGAGCAGTACTTC
TRBV3-1	TRBJ2-5	TRBD2	NA	CASSHTSGGAGETQYF	TGTGCCAGCAGCCACACTAGCGGGGGGGCCGGTGAGACCCAGTACTTC
TRBV10-3	TRBJ2-5	TRBD2	few	CAISESIRAGEETQYF	TGTGCCATCAGTGAGTCGATCCGGGCGGGGGAAGAGACCCAGTACTTC
TRBV12-3/TRBV12-4	TRBJ2-1	NA	NA	CASTRGGYEQFF	TGTGCCAGCACCCGAGGGGGGTATGAGCAGTTCTTC
TRBV24-1	TRBJ2-5	NA	NA	CATSDSRPTGYVETQYF	TGTGCCACCAGTGATTCCCGACCTACAGGGTATGTTGAGACCCAGTACTTC
TRBV6-5	TRBJ1-4	NA	few	CASSSGALEKLFF	TGTGCCAGCAGTTCAGGGGCACTGGAAAAACTGTTTTTT
TRBV5-5	TRBJ2-7	NA	NA	CASSSRDTGEQYF	TGTGCCAGCAGCTCCCGGGACACGGGAGAGCAGTACTTC
TRBV9	TRBJ2-7	TRBD1	few	CASSPRDRGWEQYF	TGTGCCAGCAGCCCCCGGGACAGGGGTTGGGAGCAGTACTTC
TRBV20-1	TRBJ2-4	TRBD2	few	CSARVPGLAGIAKNIQYF	TGCAGTGCTAGGGTTCCGGGACTAGCGGGGATAGCCAAAAACATTCAGTACTTC
TRBV9	TRBJ2-3	NA	few	CASGGADTQYF	TGTGCCAGTGGAGGGGCAGATACGCAGTATTTT
TRBV27	TRBJ2-4	TRBD2	NA	CASSPLSGFENIQYF	TGTGCCAGCAGTCCCCTTAGCGGGTTTGAAAACATTCAGTACTTC
TRBV5-6	TRBJ2-1	TRBD1	few	CASSGDRGEYNEQFF	TGTGCCAGCAGCGGTGACAGGGGGGAGTACAATGAGCAGTTCTTC
TRBV4-1	TRBJ2-2	TRBD2	many	CASTRTRLGRATGELFF	TGCGCCAGCACCCGAACTAGACTAGGGAGGGCAACCGGGGAGCTGTTTTTT
TRBV29-1	TRBJ2-3	NA	many	CSHSPPDGSSTDTQYF	TGCAGCCACTCCCCCCCGGACGGATCTAGCACAGATACGCAGTATTTT
TRBV28	TRBJ1-4	NA	few	CASSFGARTARNEKLFF	TGTGCCAGCAGTTTTGGGGCGAGGACAGCTCGTAATGAAAAACTGTTTTTT
TRBV12-3/TRBV12-4	TRBJ1-1	NA	many	CASRPPGGTEAFF	TGTGCCAGCCGTCCCCCGGGAGGCACTGAAGCTTTCTTT
TRBV7-9	TRBJ2-5	NA	few	CASSLVLIETQYF	TGTGCCAGCAGCTTAGTTTTGATTGAGACCCAGTACTTC
TRBV2	TRBJ2-7	NA	few	CASSEWDEQYF	TGTGCCAGCAGTGAATGGGACGAGCAGTACTTC
TRBV20-1	TRBJ1-5	TRBD1	few	CSARGYRDRGLDSNQPQHF	TGCAGTGCTAGGGGCTACCGGGACAGGGGACTTGATAGCAATCAGCCCCAGCATTTT
TRBV5-1	TRBJ2-1	NA	NA	CASKEDGASYNEQFF	TGCGCCAGCAAGGAGGACGGGGCCTCCTACAATGAGCAGTTCTTC
TRBV28	TRBJ2-2	TRBD2	NA	CASSLGLAGGANTGELFF	TGTGCCAGCAGTTTGGGACTAGCGGGGGGTGCGAACACCGGGGAGCTGTTTTTT
TRBV2	TRBJ1-1	NA	few	CASSSQWREAFF	TGTGCCAGCAGCTCACAGTGGAGGGAAGCTTTCTTT
TRBV12-3/TRBV12-4	TRBJ2-1	TRBD2	many	CASSFIAGGYNEQFF	TGTGCCAGCAGTTTTATAGCGGGAGGGTACAATGAGCAGTTCTTC
TRBV20-1	TRBJ2-1	NA	few	CSVGGLSSYNEQFF	TGCAGTGTCGGCGGCCTCAGCTCCTACAATGAGCAGTTCTTC
TRBV11-2	TRBJ2-3	TRBD2	NA	CASSWAGTSDTDTQYF	TGTGCCAGCAGCTGGGCCGGGACTAGCGACACAGATACGCAGTATTTT
TRBV6-1	TRBJ2-1	TRBD2	few	CASSLHPGTSAYNEQFF	TGTGCCAGCAGTCTTCACCCCGGGACTAGCGCATACAATGAGCAGTTCTTC
TRBV16	TRBJ2-1	NA	few	CASSQSWGNEQFF	TGTGCCAGCAGCCAATCCTGGGGCAATGAGCAGTTCTTC
TRBV28	TRBJ1-1	NA	NA	CASSLLIREADTEAFF	TGTGCCAGCAGTTTACTAATCAGGGAGGCGGACACTGAAGCTTTCTTT
TRBV18	TRBJ2-7	NA	NA	CASSPYRLRGRNYEQYF	TGTGCCAGCTCACCATATCGCTTACGGGGGCGTAATTACGAGCAGTACTTC
TRBV27	TRBJ2-7	TRBD2	NA	CASSPGTSVGEQYF	TGTGCCAGCAGTCCGGGGACTAGCGTGGGCGAGCAGTACTTC
TRBV13	TRBJ1-4	NA	few	CASSPTGTDNEKLFF	TGTGCCAGCAGCCCAACCGGGACGGATAATGAAAAACTGTTTTTT
TRBV10-3	TRBJ2-6	TRBD1	few	CAIGTGRSGANVLTF	TGTGCCATTGGGACAGGTCGCTCTGGGGCCAACGTCCTGACTTTC
TRBV2	TRBJ1-1	NA	NA	CASSESGTLNTEAFF	TGTGCCAGCAGTGAATCAGGGACCCTGAACACTGAAGCTTTCTTT
TRBV7-9	TRBJ2-5	TRBD2	NA	CASRLGLAGGPQETQYF	TGTGCCAGCAGGCTGGGACTAGCGGGGGGTCCACAAGAGACCCAGTACTTC
TRBV7-6	TRBJ1-2	NA	NA	CASSPLQNNYGYTF	TGTGCCAGCAGCCCCCTCCAGAACAACTATGGCTACACCTTC
TRBV28	TRBJ2-2	NA	NA	CASSFAQLPFDVTGELFF	TGTGCCAGCAGTTTCGCGCAGTTACCTTTCGATGTCACCGGGGAGCTGTTTTTT
TRBV28	TRBJ2-7	NA	NA	CASSLMQGGSYEQYF	TGTGCCAGCAGTTTAATGCAGGGTGGCTCCTACGAGCAGTACTTC
TRBV12-3/TRBV12-4	TRBJ2-7	NA	many	CASSLRSPGYEQYF	TGTGCCAGCAGTTTGAGGTCCCCCGGCTACGAGCAGTACTTC
TRBV12-3/TRBV12-4	TRBJ2-1	TRBD2	NA	CASRGTSHNEQFF	TGTGCCAGCAGAGGGACTAGCCACAATGAGCAGTTCTTC
TRBV12-3/TRBV12-4	TRBJ2-3	TRBD2	few	CASNTGGVLDTQYF	TGTGCCAGCAATACGGGGGGAGTTTTGGATACGCAGTATTTT
TRBV28	TRBJ2-5	TRBD2	few	CASSFRIAGGRTQYF	TGTGCCAGCAGTTTCAGGATAGCGGGAGGGCGGACCCAGTACTTC
TRBV6-5	TRBJ2-1	NA	few	CASSYESSSYNEQFF	TGTGCCAGCAGTTACGAATCTAGCTCCTACAATGAGCAGTTCTTC
TRBV6-1	TRBJ1-1	NA	few	CASREDRRYGNTEAFF	TGTGCCAGCAGGGAAGACAGACGGTATGGGAACACTGAAGCTTTCTTT
TRBV5-1	TRBJ1-5	NA	few	CASSLNGMGASNQPQHF	TGCGCCAGCAGCTTGAATGGGATGGGGGCTAGCAATCAGCCCCAGCATTTT
TRBV12-5	TRBJ2-2	NA	NA	CASGLVSEFLTGELFF	TGTGCTAGTGGTTTGGTTTCAGAGTTCCTCACCGGGGAGCTGTTTTTT